The sequence of this TCR beta chain was determined in a study of PD-1 blockade in classical Hodgkin lymphoma. Trimming cost V 6 bases and J 4 bases, with 18 bases left between them. The CDR3 length is 15 residues. Germline V lookup: CDR1 MNHEY, CDR2 SVGAGI. Sequenced by immunoSEQ multiplex PCR; TCRdb stores in-frame clones only, minus some. Among 30,000 to 40,000 clones listed, 85% to 90% were seen once. About this clone: As yet, its antigen is unknown.

The study, taken as a whole, reports: Nothing has yet pinned down what causes the repertoire differences, possibly disease activity or prior therapy.

Sample time point: newly diagnosed, previously untreated cHL patient sample. Researchers used magnetic negative selection to pull out pure CD4+ T cells from thawed PBMCs. The sequencing sample was made of CD4+ T cells from blood. This TCR was recovered from a human donor with classical Hodgkin lymphoma. This chain connects TRBV6-5 to TRBJ1-1, with D possibly TRBD1 on 6 matching bases. In DNA, the CDR3 is TGTGCCAGCAGCTCAACCCGGGGGCCGGGCACTGAAGCTTTCTTT. This encodes CASSSTRGPGTEAFF.